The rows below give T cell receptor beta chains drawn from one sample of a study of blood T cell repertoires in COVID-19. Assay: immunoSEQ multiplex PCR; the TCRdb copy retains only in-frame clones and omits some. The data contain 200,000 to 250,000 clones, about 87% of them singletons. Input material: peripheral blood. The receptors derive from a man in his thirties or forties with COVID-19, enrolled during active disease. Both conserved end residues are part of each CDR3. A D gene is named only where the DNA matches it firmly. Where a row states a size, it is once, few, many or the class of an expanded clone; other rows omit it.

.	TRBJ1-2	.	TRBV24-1	CATSGAETNYGYTF	TGTGCCACCAGTGGGGCAGAGACTAACTATGGCTACACCTTC
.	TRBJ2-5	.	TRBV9	CASSVGAGVQETQYF	TGTGCCAGCAGCGTGGGGGCAGGGGTCCAAGAGACCCAGTACTTC
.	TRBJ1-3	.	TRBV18	CASSPSTIMDTIYF	TGTGCCAGCTCTCCATCTACTATTATGGACACCATATATTTT
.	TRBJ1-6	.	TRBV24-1	CATSDPLRVFHNSPLHF	TGTGCCACCAGTGATCCTCTCAGGGTATTCCATAATTCACCCCTCCACTTT
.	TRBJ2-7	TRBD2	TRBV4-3	CATSALAGYEQYF	TGCGCCACCTCCGCGCTAGCGGGATACGAGCAGTACTTC
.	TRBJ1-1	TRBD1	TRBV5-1	CASSPPTGRQVAEAFF	TGCGCCAGCAGCCCTCCGACAGGGCGGCAAGTGGCTGAAGCTTTCTTT
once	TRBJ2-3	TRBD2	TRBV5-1	CASSSAPSGGTDTQYF	TGCGCCAGCAGCTCGGCGCCTAGCGGTGGCACAGATACGCAGTATTTT
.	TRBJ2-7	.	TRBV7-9	CASSLTAAYYEQYF	TGTGCCAGCAGCTTAACGGCGGCCTACTACGAGCAGTACTTC
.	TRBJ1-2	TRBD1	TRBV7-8	CASSLGGQDGYTF	TGTGCCAGCAGCTTAGGGGGACAGGATGGCTACACCTTC
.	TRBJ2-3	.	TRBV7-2	CASSLFDSTMDTQYF	TGTGCCAGCAGCTTATTCGACTCAACCATGGATACGCAGTATTTT
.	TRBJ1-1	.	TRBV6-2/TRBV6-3	CASSYIGGGTEAFF	TGTGCCAGCAGTTACATAGGCGGAGGGACTGAAGCTTTCTTT
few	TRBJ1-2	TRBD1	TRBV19	CASSALDRGYGYTF	TGTGCCAGTAGTGCTCTTGACAGGGGCTATGGCTACACCTTC
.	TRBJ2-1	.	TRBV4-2	CASSQPGDEQFF	TGTGCCAGCAGCCAGCCAGGGGATGAGCAGTTCTTC
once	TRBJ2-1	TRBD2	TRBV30	CAWSLTSGYNEQFF	TGTGCCTGGAGTCTTACTAGCGGGTACAATGAGCAGTTCTTC
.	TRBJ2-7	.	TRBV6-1	CASSDQGGYEQYF	TGTGCCAGCAGTGATCAGGGTGGGTACGAGCAGTACTTC
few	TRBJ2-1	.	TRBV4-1	CASSGWGDEQFF	TGCGCCAGCTCTGGGTGGGGCGATGAGCAGTTCTTC
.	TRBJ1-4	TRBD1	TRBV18	CASSNAGQGGSLLFF	TGTGCCAGCTCAAACGCGGGACAGGGAGGGTCACTTCTGTTTTTT
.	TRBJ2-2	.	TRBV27	CASSGTGFFAGELFF	TGTGCCAGCAGTGGAACAGGGTTCTTTGCCGGGGAGCTGTTTTTT
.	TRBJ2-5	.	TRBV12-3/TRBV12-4	CASSFGFEQAQYF	TGTGCCAGCAGTTTTGGGTTCGAACAGGCCCAGTACTTC
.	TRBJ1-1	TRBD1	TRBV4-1	CASSHVRQGAKGTEAFF	TGCGCCAGCAGCCATGTTAGGCAGGGGGCGAAGGGCACTGAAGCTTTCTTT
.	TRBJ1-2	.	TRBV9	CASSVAPGDYGYTF	TGTGCCAGCAGCGTAGCTCCAGGGGACTATGGCTACACCTTC
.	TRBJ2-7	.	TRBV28	CASSTRDFPRSYEQYF	TGTGCCAGCAGTACCCGGGACTTTCCACGCTCCTACGAGCAGTACTTC
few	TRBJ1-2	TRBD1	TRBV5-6	CASSLGTGPGYTF	TGTGCCAGCAGCCTCGGGACAGGGCCTGGCTACACCTTC